This TCR beta chain was sequenced in a study of siplizumab effects on memory and regulatory T cells. General study results and limits: Whether the proliferating Tregs (from siplizumab cultures) were suppressive was not confirmed. Under siplizumab, an average about 70% of mappable alloreactive CD4+ clones were Treg-derived, compared with around 25% in controls.

Measured with immunoSEQ multiplex PCR; TCRdb has only the in-frame clones, and not every one. Of more than 90,000 clones detected, around 94% appear once; the ten largest clones hold 1% to 1.5%. Concerning this clone itself: What it binds is not known.

Sequenced: non-Treg CD4+ T cells sorted from blood. This receptor was identified in a human donor in good health.

CDR3 DNA: TGTGCCAGCAGCCGCCGTCAGGGGAACACTGAAGCTTTCTTT. It yields the protein CASSRRQGNTEAFF. This chain joins TRBV7-8 and TRBJ1-1, with D possibly matching TRBD1 (5 bases). Trimming removed 5 bases from V and 1 base from J, with 11 bases in between. The V gene's germline CDR1 is SGHVS and CDR2 FQNEAQ. The CDR3 consists of 14 residues.